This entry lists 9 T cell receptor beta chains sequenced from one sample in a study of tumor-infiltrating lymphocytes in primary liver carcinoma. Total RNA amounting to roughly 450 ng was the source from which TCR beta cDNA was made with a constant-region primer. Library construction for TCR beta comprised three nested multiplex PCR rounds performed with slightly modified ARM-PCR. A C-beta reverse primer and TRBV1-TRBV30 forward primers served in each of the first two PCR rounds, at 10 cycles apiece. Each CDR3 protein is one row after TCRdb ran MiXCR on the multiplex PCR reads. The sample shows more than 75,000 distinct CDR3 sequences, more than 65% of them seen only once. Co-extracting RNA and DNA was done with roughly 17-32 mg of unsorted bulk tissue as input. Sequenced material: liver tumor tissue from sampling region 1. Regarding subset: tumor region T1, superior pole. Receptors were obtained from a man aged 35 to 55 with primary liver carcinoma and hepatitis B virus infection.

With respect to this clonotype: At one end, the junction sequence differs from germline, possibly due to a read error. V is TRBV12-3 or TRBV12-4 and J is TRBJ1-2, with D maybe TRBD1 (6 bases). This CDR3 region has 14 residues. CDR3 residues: CASSPTGGHYDYTF. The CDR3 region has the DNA TGTGCCAGCAGCCCGACGGGGGGACACTATGACTACACTTTC.

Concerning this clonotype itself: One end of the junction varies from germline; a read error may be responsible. Written as DNA, the CDR3 is TGTGCCAGCAGCCTGGGGACACTCCAAGAGACCCAGTGCTTC. Its protein is CASSLGTLQETQCF. This rearrangement joins TRBV7-8 to TRBJ2-5; a possible D gene is TRBD1 (6 bases). Germline V gene data show CDR1 as SGHVS and CDR2 as FQNEAQ. The CDR3 runs 14 residues.

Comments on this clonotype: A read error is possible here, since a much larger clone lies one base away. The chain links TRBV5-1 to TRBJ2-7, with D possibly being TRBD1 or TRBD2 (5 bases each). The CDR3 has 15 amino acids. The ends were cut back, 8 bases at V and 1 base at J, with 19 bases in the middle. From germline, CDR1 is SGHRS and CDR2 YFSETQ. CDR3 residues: CARSPSGTGSYEQYF. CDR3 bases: TGCGCCAGGAGCCCCTCAGGGACCGGATCCTACGAGCAGTACTTC.

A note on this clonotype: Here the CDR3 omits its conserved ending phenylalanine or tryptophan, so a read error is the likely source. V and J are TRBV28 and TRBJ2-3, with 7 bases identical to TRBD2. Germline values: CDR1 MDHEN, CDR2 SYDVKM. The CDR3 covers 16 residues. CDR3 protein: CANSAPQRGQADTQYS. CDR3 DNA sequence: TGTGCCAACAGTGCTCCGCAGCGGGGCCAAGCAGATACGCAGTATTCT.

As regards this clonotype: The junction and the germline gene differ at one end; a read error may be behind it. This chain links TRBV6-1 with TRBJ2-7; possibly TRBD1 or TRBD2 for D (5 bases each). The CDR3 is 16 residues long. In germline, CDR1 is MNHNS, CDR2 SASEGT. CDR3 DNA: TGTGCCAGCGGTGAAACACGAGGGGCGCGAGGGACCGAGCAGTACTTC. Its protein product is CASGETRGARGTEQYF.

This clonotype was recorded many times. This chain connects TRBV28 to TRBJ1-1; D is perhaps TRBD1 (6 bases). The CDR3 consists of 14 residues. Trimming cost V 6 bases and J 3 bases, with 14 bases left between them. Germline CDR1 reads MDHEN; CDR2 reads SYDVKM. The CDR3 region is CASRLGQQDTEAFF. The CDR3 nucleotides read TGTGCCAGCAGGCTAGGACAGCAAGACACTGAAGCTTTCTTT.

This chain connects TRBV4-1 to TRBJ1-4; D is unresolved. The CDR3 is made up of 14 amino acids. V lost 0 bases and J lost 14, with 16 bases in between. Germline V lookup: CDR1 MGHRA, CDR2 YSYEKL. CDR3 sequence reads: CASSQDTERQSLFF. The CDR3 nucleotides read TGCGCCAGCAGCCAAGATACCGAGCGGCAGTCGCTGTTTTTT.

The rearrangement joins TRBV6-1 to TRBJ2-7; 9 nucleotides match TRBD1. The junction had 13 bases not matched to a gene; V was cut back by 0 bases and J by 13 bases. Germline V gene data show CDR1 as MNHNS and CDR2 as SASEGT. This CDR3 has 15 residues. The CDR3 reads CASSEAPGQGYAHYF. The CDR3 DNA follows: TGTGCCAGCAGTGAAGCTCCGGGACAGGGCTACGCGCACTACTTC.

The CDR3 spells CASSQRGQGVQETQYF. CDR3 coding DNA: TGTGCCAGCAGCCAACGCGGACAGGGGGTCCAAGAGACCCAGTACTTC. The rearrangement uses TRBV7-9 and TRBJ2-5, with 10 bases matching TRBD1. The CDR3 is 16 residues long. V lost 5 bases and J lost 1; bases outside the gene matches: 7. Germline V CDR1 and CDR2: SEHNR, FQNEAQ (reference sequence). The variable domain in full, with the rest retrieved from reference TRBV7-9 and TRBJ2-5, is DTGVSQNPRHKITKRGQNVTFRCDPISEHNRLYWYRQTLGQGPEFLTYFQNEAQLEKSRLLSDRFSAERPKGSFSTLEIQRTEQGDSAMYLCASSQRGQGVQETQYFGPGTRLLVL.